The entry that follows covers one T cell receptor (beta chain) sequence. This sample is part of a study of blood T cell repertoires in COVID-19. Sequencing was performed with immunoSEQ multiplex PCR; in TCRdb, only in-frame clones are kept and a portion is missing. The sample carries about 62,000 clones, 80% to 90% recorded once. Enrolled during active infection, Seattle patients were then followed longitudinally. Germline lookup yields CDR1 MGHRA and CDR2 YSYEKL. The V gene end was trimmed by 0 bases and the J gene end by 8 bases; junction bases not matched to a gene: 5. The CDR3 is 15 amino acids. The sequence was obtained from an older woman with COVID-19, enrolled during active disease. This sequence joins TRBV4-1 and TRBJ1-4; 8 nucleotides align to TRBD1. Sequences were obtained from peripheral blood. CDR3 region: CASSQDSTGGEKLFF. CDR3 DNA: TGCGCCAGCAGCCAAGATAGTACAGGGGGGGAAAAACTGTTTTTT.